These 24 T cell receptor beta chains were all obtained from the same sample, sequenced in a study of blood T cell repertoires in COVID-19. Method: immunoSEQ multiplex PCR; TCRdb's copy keeps in-frame clones and lacks some. The table has over 85,000 clones, approximately 78% seen once. The sample consisted of peripheral blood. The source of these receptors is a man between 60 and 70 years old with active or convalescent COVID-19.

J is TRBJ1-2 and V is TRBV6-5; D may be TRBD1 (6 bases). Germline CDR1 and CDR2: MNHEY and SVGAGI. Trimming shortened V by 2 bases and J by 6 bases, and 10 bases separated the two germline ends. CDR3 length: 13 residues. The DNA for the CDR3 is TGTGCCAGCAGTTACACAACAGGGAATGGCTACACCTTC. Protein sequence: CASSYTTGNGYTF.

The genes are TRBV7-9 and TRBJ1-6; D might be TRBD1 (5 bases). The germline V gene has CDR1 SEHNR and CDR2 FQNEAQ (reference sequence). The CDR3 runs to 14 residues. The V end lost 6 bases, the J end lost 4 bases, and 10 bases lay between the germline ends. CDR3 residues: CASRDDSYNSPLHF. For the CDR3, the DNA is TGTGCCAGCAGGGACGACAGTTATAATTCACCCCTCCACTTT.

This chain joins TRBV2 and TRBJ2-5; D remains unclear. CDR1 is SNHLY, CDR2 FYNNEI, per germline. This CDR3 has 14 residues. Deletions cut 4 bases from V and 4 bases from J, with 13 bases between. The CDR3 bases are TGTGCCAGCAGTGTGTCTAGAGTCTCAGAGACCCAGTACTTC. Its translation: CASSVSRVSETQYF.

The rearrangement joins TRBV27 to TRBJ2-1; 11 bases are a match to TRBD2. The ends lost 5 bases at V and 6 bases at J; junction bases unmatched: 12. CDR3 length: 17 amino acids. Germline V gene lookup returns CDR1 MNHEY and CDR2 SMNVEV (reference sequence). The CDR3 protein is CASSPAPGLAGGNEQFF. DNA of the CDR3: TGTGCCAGCAGTCCCGCTCCAGGGCTAGCGGGAGGCAATGAGCAGTTCTTC.

This clone was picked up one time. The chain uses TRBV5-6 and TRBJ2-5, with D hard to call. The germline V and J ends were trimmed by 4 bases and 1 base, with 2 bases remaining between them. This CDR3 has 11 residues. Per the germline V gene, CDR1 is SGHDT and CDR2 is YYEEEE. The chain's CDR3 is CASSRQETQYF. The CDR3 DNA follows: TGTGCCAGCAGCCGCCAAGAGACCCAGTACTTC.

This clone was seen only once. The chain joins TRBV12-3 or TRBV12-4 to TRBJ2-3; D may be TRBD2 (5 bases). This CDR3 is 12 amino acids long. Trimming removed 8 bases from V and 6 bases from J, with 12 bases in between. The CDR3 sequence is CASSSEEDTQYF. In DNA form, the CDR3 reads TGTGCCAGCTCCTCGGAGGAGGATACGCAGTATTTT.

This clone appeared a few times. V is TRBV24-1 and J is TRBJ2-1, with D possibly TRBD1 on 6 matching bases. V was cut by 4 bases and J by 9 bases, with 15 bases left in between. CDR3 length equals 14 residues. CDR1 KGHDR and CDR2 SFDVKD come from the germline V gene. The CDR3 region is CATSDLQGTGEQFF. DNA of the CDR3: TGTGCCACCAGTGACCTACAGGGAACGGGTGAGCAGTTCTTC.

The chain uses TRBV3-1 (or the pseudogene TRBV3-2) and TRBJ2-7; 9 positions agree with TRBD1. Germline trimming cut 1 base from V and 3 bases from J; bases unmatched to any gene: 4. This CDR3 contains 15 residues. Germline V lookup: CDR1 LGHDT, CDR2 YNNKEL (reference sequence). The CDR3 nucleotides are TGTGCCAGCAGCCAAGGGGACAGGGATTACTACGAGCAGTACGTC. It translates to CASSQGDRDYYEQYV.

This rearrangement joins TRBV2 to TRBJ1-2; D not resolved. V was shortened by 7 bases and J by 4 bases, with 7 bases between the two germline ends. The CDR3 runs 11 residues. Germline V CDR1 and CDR2: SNHLY, FYNNEI. This chain's CDR3 is CASTAAYGYTF. In nucleotides, the CDR3 is TGTGCCAGCACCGCGGCCTATGGCTACACCTTC.

The chain employs TRBV3-1 (or the pseudogene TRBV3-2) and TRBJ2-3, with 9 bases identical to TRBD2. From germline, CDR1 is LGHDT and CDR2 YNNKEL (reference sequence). CDR3 length equals 17 residues. The ends lost 4 bases at V and 4 bases at J; junction bases unmatched: 12. For the CDR3, the DNA is TGTGCCAGCAGCCCCCGGGCAGTGGCGGGAGGGCCAGATACGCAGTATTTT. It yields the protein CASSPRAVAGGPDTQYF.

The chain employs TRBV5-8 and TRBJ2-1; 7 bases line up with TRBD2. Germline V gene sequence: CDR1 SGHTS, CDR2 YDEGEE. The junction had 4 bases not matched to a gene; V was cut back by 1 base and J by 0 bases. This CDR3 has 16 residues. The CDR3 coding sequence is TGTGCCAGCAGCTTGCCTACGGGAGGCTCCTACAATGAGCAGTTCTTC. Amino acid sequence: CASSLPTGGSYNEQFF.

V and J are TRBV27 and TRBJ2-1; D is unclear. The CDR3 is 16 amino acids. Germline lookup yields CDR1 MNHEY and CDR2 SMNVEV (reference sequence). V shed 0 bases and J shed 5 bases, with 14 bases lying between them. CDR3 sequence reads: CASSLSSGEVDNEQFF. The CDR3 nucleotides are TGTGCCAGCAGTTTATCATCCGGTGAGGTGGACAATGAGCAGTTCTTC.

This chain uses TRBV7-9 with TRBJ2-1; 8 positions agree with TRBD1. The CDR3 consists of 14 residues. Trimming removed 4 bases from V and 6 bases from J; junction bases left unmatched: 5. Looked up from germline, CDR1 is SEHNR and CDR2 is FQNEAQ (reference sequence). The CDR3 nucleotides read TGTGCCAGCAGCTCCGGACAGGGTGGCAATGAGCAGTTCTTC. It specifies CASSSGQGGNEQFF. Drawing the rest from reference TRBV7-9 and TRBJ2-1, the complete variable domain is DTGVSQNPRHKITKRGQNVTFRCDPISEHNRLYWYRQTLGQGPEFLTYFQNEAQLEKSRLLSDRFSAERPKGSFSTLEIQRTEQGDSAMYLCASSSGQGGNEQFFGPGTRLTVL.

The chain recombines TRBV18 with TRBJ1-5; D is possibly TRBD1 (6 bases). The V gene's germline CDR1 is KGHSH and CDR2 LQKENI. Trimming pared 8 bases from V and 7 bases from J, leaving 15 bases between. There are 13 residues in the CDR3. The CDR3 loop is CASQAGAGQPQHF. The CDR3 coding sequence is TGTGCCAGCCAGGCGGGGGCCGGCCAGCCCCAGCATTTT.

The rearrangement uses TRBV7-9 and TRBJ1-1, with D perhaps matching TRBD1 (5 bases). Germline assignment: CDR1 SEHNR and CDR2 FQNEAQ (reference sequence). The CDR3 is 14 amino acids. V dropped 7 bases and J dropped 4 bases, with 16 bases sitting between them. The CDR3 nucleotides are TGTGCCAGCACCCGAGGACGGGGGGGCACTGAAGCTTTCTTT. This translates into CASTRGRGGTEAFF.

The V call is TRBV7-3, the J call TRBJ2-3; TRBD2 might be the D (6 bases). Looked up from germline, CDR1 is SGHTA and CDR2 is FQGTGA. V lost 2 bases and J lost 4, with 13 bases in between. The length of the CDR3 is 15 residues. The CDR3 spells CASSLVGSQADTQYF. The CDR3 DNA reads as TGTGCCAGCAGCTTAGTCGGGAGTCAGGCAGATACGCAGTATTTT.

CDR3 coding DNA: TGCGCCAGCAGCCCCGGCGGGACTAGCGAAAATGAGCAGTTCTTC. Amino acids: CASSPGGTSENEQFF. The rearrangement joins TRBV5-1 to TRBJ2-1; 10 bases map to TRBD2. V trimming: 4 bases; J trimming: 7 bases; junction bases outside the gene matches: 8. The CDR3 totals 15 residues. The germline gives CDR1 SGHRS, CDR2 YFSETQ.

The rearrangement links TRBV7-9 to TRBJ2-7; 10 positions match TRBD2. Germline V gene sequence: CDR1 SEHNR, CDR2 FQNEAQ (reference sequence). The ends lost 1 base at V and 3 bases at J; junction bases unmatched: 3. CDR3 length: 15 amino acids. CDR3 sequence reads: CASSLGPSGGYEQYF. In DNA, the CDR3 is TGTGCCAGCAGCTTAGGGCCTAGCGGGGGCTACGAGCAGTACTTC.

The chain uses TRBV24-1 and TRBJ1-5; 7 bases are a match to TRBD1. Germline values: CDR1 KGHDR, CDR2 SFDVKD. The V segment lost 12 bases and the J segment 2 bases; nucleotides outside the gene matches: 15. The CDR3 extends over 16 amino acids. CDR3 sequence reads: CAGPGQSDLGNQPQHF. The DNA of the CDR3 is TGTGCCGGCCCGGGACAGTCTGATCTGGGCAATCAGCCCCAGCATTTT.

The V call is TRBV4-1, the J call TRBJ2-7, with 12 positions matching TRBD2. This CDR3 spans 15 amino acids. The germline V gene encodes CDR1 MGHRA and CDR2 YSYEKL. With V trimmed by 3 bases and J by 5 bases, 5 bases remained unmatched. CDR3 in DNA: TGCGCCAGCAGCCACCCGACTAGCGGGAGAAACGAGCAGTACTTC. It codes for CASSHPTSGRNEQYF.

The rearrangement links TRBV7-9 to TRBJ2-1; no reliable D call. Germline CDR1 and CDR2: SEHNR and FQNEAQ (reference sequence). Trimming took 0 bases from V and 6 from J, leaving 6 bases between them. The CDR3 has 13 residues. CDR3 amino acids: CASSLANSNEQFF. CDR3 in DNA: TGTGCCAGCAGCTTAGCGAACAGCAATGAGCAGTTCTTC.

V and J are TRBV7-2 and TRBJ1-3; 10 bases agree with TRBD1. This CDR3 is built from 17 residues. CDR1 and CDR2 from the germline V gene are SGHTA and FQGNSA. Trimming removed 0 bases from V and 2 bases from J; junction bases left unmatched: 4. The CDR3 protein is CASSLAGQGVAGNTIYF. The CDR3 DNA reads as TGTGCCAGCAGCTTAGCCGGACAGGGGGTCGCTGGAAACACCATATATTTT.

The V gene is TRBV24-1, the J gene TRBJ2-5, with TRBD1 identical over 11 bases. CDR3 length: 17 residues. Trimming took 3 bases from V and 5 from J; bases not matched to a gene: 10. Germline values: CDR1 KGHDR, CDR2 SFDVKD. The CDR3 region is CATSDPADRGQRETQYF. The DNA for the CDR3 is TGTGCCACCAGTGATCCAGCGGACAGGGGGCAGCGGGAGACCCAGTACTTC.

CDR3 protein: CASSVGGRGQQETQYF. The CDR3 DNA is TGTGCCAGCAGCGTAGGAGGCAGGGGGCAACAAGAGACCCAGTACTTC. The chain links TRBV9 to TRBJ2-5; 8 nucleotides line up with TRBD1. This CDR3 contains 16 residues. The germline CDR1 and CDR2 sequences are SGDLS and YYNGEE. Trimming removed 0 bases from V and 2 bases from J; junction bases left unmatched: 6.